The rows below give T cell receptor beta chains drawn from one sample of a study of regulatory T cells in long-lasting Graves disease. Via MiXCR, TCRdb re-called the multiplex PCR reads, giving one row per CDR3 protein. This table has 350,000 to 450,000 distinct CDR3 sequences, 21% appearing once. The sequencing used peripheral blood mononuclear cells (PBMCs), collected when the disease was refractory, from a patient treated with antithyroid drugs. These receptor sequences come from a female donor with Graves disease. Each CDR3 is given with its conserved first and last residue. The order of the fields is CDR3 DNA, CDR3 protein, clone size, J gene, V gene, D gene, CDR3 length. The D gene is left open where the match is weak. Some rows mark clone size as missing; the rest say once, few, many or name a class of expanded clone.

DNA: TGTGCCAGCAGTGAAGCGCTCACCTATGGCTACACCTTC; CDR3: CASSEALTYGYTF; size: many; J: TRBJ1-2; V: TRBV2; D: NA; length: 13
DNA: TGTGCCAGAGGGGGGGCGGCCCCGGGTAATCAGCCCCAGCATTTT; CDR3: CARGGAAPGNQPQHF; size: many; J: TRBJ1-5; V: TRBV2; D: NA; length: 15
DNA: TGTGCCAGCAGTTTAGTTTCGGGGACAAGGGCCACTGAAGCTTTCTTT; CDR3: CASSLVSGTRATEAFF; size: many; J: TRBJ1-1; V: TRBV27; D: NA; length: 16
DNA: TGTGCCAGCAGCCCCTCTAGCGGGAGCACCGGGACCCAGTACTTC; CDR3: CASSPSSGSTGTQYF; size: many; J: TRBJ2-5; V: TRBV7-2; D: TRBD2; length: 15
DNA: TGTGCCATCAGCCCTGGAACAGGATATGGCTACACCTTC; CDR3: CAISPGTGYGYTF; size: many; J: TRBJ1-2; V: TRBV10-3; D: NA; length: 13
DNA: TGTGCCTATAAGGGCCCGGGATCGTACCAAGAGACCCAGTACTTC; CDR3: CAYKGPGSYQETQYF; size: few; J: TRBJ2-5; V: TRBV7-9; D: NA; length: 15
DNA: TGTGCCAGCAGTTACTCGGGGGTAGCGGGAGCCTACGAGCAGTACTTC; CDR3: CASSYSGVAGAYEQYF; size: few; J: TRBJ2-7; V: TRBV6-5; D: TRBD2; length: 16
DNA: TGCAGCGTTGAAGATCTCCTGGCAGATACGCAGTATTTT; CDR3: CSVEDLLADTQYF; size: NA; J: TRBJ2-3; V: TRBV29-1; D: NA; length: 13
DNA: TGCGCCTCCGAGAATCCACTAACGGGTGGCTACACCTTC; CDR3: CASENPLTGGYTF; size: few; J: TRBJ1-2; V: TRBV5-1; D: NA; length: 13
DNA: TGTGCCACCAGTGACCCTACAGGGGGCCAAAACATTCAGTACTTC; CDR3: CATSDPTGGQNIQYF; size: many; J: TRBJ2-4; V: TRBV24-1; D: TRBD1; length: 15
DNA: TGTGCCAGCAGTGCTGGGGGGGACGAGCAGTACTTC; CDR3: CASSAGGDEQYF; size: NA; J: TRBJ2-7; V: TRBV25-1; D: TRBD2; length: 12
DNA: TGTGCCAGCAGCTTAGGAGGTCTGGGCGGGAGTACTTACGAGCAGTACTTC; CDR3: CASSLGGLGGSTYEQYF; size: NA; J: TRBJ2-7; V: TRBV11-2; D: TRBD2; length: 17
DNA: TGTGCCAGCAGTTTACAAGGGTCAACTAATGAAAAACTGTTTTTT; CDR3: CASSLQGSTNEKLFF; size: many; J: TRBJ1-4; V: TRBV28; D: NA; length: 15
DNA: TGTGCCAGCAGTGAATTCAGGTTACAAGAGACCCAGTACTTC; CDR3: CASSEFRLQETQYF; size: few; J: TRBJ2-5; V: TRBV25-1; D: NA; length: 14
DNA: TGTGCCAGCGGGGACAGGGTTTATGGCTACACCTTC; CDR3: CASGDRVYGYTF; size: few; J: TRBJ1-2; V: TRBV27; D: TRBD1; length: 12
DNA: TGTGCCAGCAGCCGGAGGGGGGACAGGTTATCCTACGAGCAGTACTTC; CDR3: CASSRRGDRLSYEQYF; size: NA; J: TRBJ2-7; V: TRBV5-4; D: TRBD1; length: 16
DNA: TGTGCCTGGAGTGGGTATGAACTACGAGGGCCCCAGCATTTT; CDR3: CAWSGYELRGPQHF; size: few; J: TRBJ1-5; V: TRBV30; D: NA; length: 14
DNA: TGTGCCACCAGTGATTCTGCACGCCTCTGGGGCGGGGAGCAGTTCTTC; CDR3: CATSDSARLWGGEQFF; size: NA; J: TRBJ2-1; V: TRBV24-1; D: NA; length: 16
DNA: TGTGCCAGCAGTGGTATTCATAGCAATCAGCCCCAGCATTTT; CDR3: CASSGIHSNQPQHF; size: many; J: TRBJ1-5; V: TRBV6-1; D: NA; length: 14
DNA: TGTGCCAGCAGATCACCCGCGGGAGCGGACACCGGGGAGCTGTTTTTT; CDR3: CASRSPAGADTGELFF; size: many; J: TRBJ2-2; V: TRBV12-3/TRBV12-4; D: TRBD2; length: 16
DNA: TGTGCCACCCTGGACATTTACACTGAAGCTTTCTTT; CDR3: CATLDIYTEAFF; size: many; J: TRBJ1-1; V: TRBV28; D: NA; length: 12
DNA: TGTGCCAGCTCACCATCCCCAATCCTCTCCTACGAGCAGTACTTC; CDR3: CASSPSPILSYEQYF; size: few; J: TRBJ2-7; V: TRBV18; D: NA; length: 15
DNA: TGCAGTGCCTTAAGGGCGGACTACGAGCAGTACTTC; CDR3: CSALRADYEQYF; size: many; J: TRBJ2-7; V: TRBV20-1; D: NA; length: 12
DNA: TGTGCCAGCAGCCTAGTCGCGGGGAGTGAGCAGTTCTTC; CDR3: CASSLVAGSEQFF; size: NA; J: TRBJ2-1; V: TRBV28; D: NA; length: 13
DNA: TGTGCCAGCAGTTTAGGGGTGGTGGAAGCTTTCTTT; CDR3: CASSLGVVEAFF; size: many; J: TRBJ1-1; V: TRBV12-3/TRBV12-4; D: NA; length: 12
DNA: TGTGCCAGCAGCCCCGGGACTAGTCTACCCTACGAGCAGTACTTC; CDR3: CASSPGTSLPYEQYF; size: many; J: TRBJ2-7; V: TRBV7-2; D: TRBD2; length: 15
DNA: TGTGCCACCAGCAGAGATCAACGAAGATTTGGGACAGCCTATGGCTACACCTTC; CDR3: CATSRDQRRFGTAYGYTF; size: many; J: TRBJ1-2; V: TRBV15; D: TRBD1; length: 18
DNA: TGTGCCAGCAGTTGGGGCACGGCTTCTGGGGCCAACGTCCTGACTTTC; CDR3: CASSWGTASGANVLTF; size: NA; J: TRBJ2-6; V: TRBV28; D: NA; length: 16
DNA: TGCAGTCCTCTAGCGGGAGGGCAAGAGACCCAGTACTTC; CDR3: CSPLAGGQETQYF; size: many; J: TRBJ2-5; V: TRBV20-1; D: TRBD2; length: 13
DNA: TGTGCCAGCAGAACAGGGTGGAGCTCCTATAATTCACCCCTCCACTTT; CDR3: CASRTGWSSYNSPLHF; size: NA; J: TRBJ1-6; V: TRBV6-1; D: NA; length: 16
DNA: TGTGCCAGCAGTTATCGGCAGGGGGCGGGTGGCTACACCTTC; CDR3: CASSYRQGAGGYTF; size: few; J: TRBJ1-2; V: TRBV6-5; D: TRBD1; length: 14
DNA: TGTGCCAGCAGCTACCGGGACAGGAATGAAAAACTGTTTTTT; CDR3: CASSYRDRNEKLFF; size: many; J: TRBJ1-4; V: TRBV28; D: TRBD1; length: 14
DNA: TGTGCCAGCAGTTTTTTGGCGGGTGGCGGCGGGGAGCTGTTTTTT; CDR3: CASSFLAGGGGELFF; size: NA; J: TRBJ2-2; V: TRBV27; D: NA; length: 15
DNA: TGTGCCAGCAGTTTAGAGGGGGCAGGCACAGATACGCAGTATTTT; CDR3: CASSLEGAGTDTQYF; size: few; J: TRBJ2-3; V: TRBV12-3/TRBV12-4; D: TRBD1; length: 15
DNA: TGTGCCAGTAGGCGGACAGGGGAGACTGAAAAACTGTTTTTT; CDR3: CASRRTGETEKLFF; size: few; J: TRBJ1-4; V: TRBV19; D: TRBD1; length: 14
DNA: TGTGCCATCAGTGACCCAGGGGGCGAGAACACTGAAGCTTTCTTT; CDR3: CAISDPGGENTEAFF; size: many; J: TRBJ1-1; V: TRBV10-3; D: TRBD1; length: 15
DNA: TGTGCCACCAGCAGAGATCAGGACAGCACCCAGATCACAACATTTTGGGTTGAGCAGTACTTC; CDR3: CATSRDQDSTQITTFWVEQYF; size: many; J: TRBJ2-7; V: TRBV15; D: NA; length: 21
DNA: TGTGCCATCAGTGAGGAGGTGGGACAGATCTACGAGCAGTACTTC; CDR3: CAISEEVGQIYEQYF; size: many; J: TRBJ2-7; V: TRBV10-3; D: TRBD1; length: 15
DNA: TGCAGTGCTAGAGTTCAGGCCGGCCAAGAGACCCAGTACTTC; CDR3: CSARVQAGQETQYF; size: many; J: TRBJ2-5; V: TRBV20-1; D: NA; length: 14
DNA: TGTGCCAGCAGACCAGGACTAGCGGGAGTCCCAGATACGCAGTATTTT; CDR3: CASRPGLAGVPDTQYF; size: few; J: TRBJ2-3; V: TRBV28; D: TRBD2; length: 16
DNA: TGTGCCAGCAGTCCAACTACATGGACAACTAATGAAAAACTGTTTTTT; CDR3: CASSPTTWTTNEKLFF; size: many; J: TRBJ1-4; V: TRBV28; D: NA; length: 16
DNA: TGTGCCGGCAGTTTGAGGGGGGGCGGCTATGGCTACACCTTC; CDR3: CAGSLRGGGYGYTF; size: once; J: TRBJ1-2; V: TRBV28; D: NA; length: 14
DNA: TGTGCCAGCAGACCTGGACAGCCCACGGGGGAGCTGTTTTTT; CDR3: CASRPGQPTGELFF; size: NA; J: TRBJ2-2; V: TRBV28; D: NA; length: 14
DNA: TGCGCCAGCAGTTGGGACACCGGGTATGGCTACACCTTC; CDR3: CASSWDTGYGYTF; size: few; J: TRBJ1-2; V: TRBV5-1; D: NA; length: 13
DNA: TGTGCCAGCAGCCCTGGAGGGACTAGCGGGTATGAGCAGTTCTTC; CDR3: CASSPGGTSGYEQFF; size: few; J: TRBJ2-1; V: TRBV3-1; D: TRBD2; length: 15
DNA: TGTGCCAGCAGTTTTAGGGTGGGTCGGTACACCTTC; CDR3: CASSFRVGRYTF; size: once; J: TRBJ1-2; V: TRBV28; D: NA; length: 12
DNA: TGCAGTGCTGACAGGGCGGGGGTCGAGCAGTACTTC; CDR3: CSADRAGVEQYF; size: NA; J: TRBJ2-7; V: TRBV20-1; D: NA; length: 12
DNA: TGCGCCAGCAGCCCGGGGGGGGACAACAACGAGCAGTACTTC; CDR3: CASSPGGDNNEQYF; size: NA; J: TRBJ2-7; V: TRBV5-1; D: TRBD2; length: 14
DNA: TGTGCCAGCAGGGCGGAGACCGGGACAGGTCGTGGTGAGCAGTACTTC; CDR3: CASRAETGTGRGEQYF; size: many; J: TRBJ2-7; V: TRBV6-1; D: TRBD1; length: 16